These 16 T cell receptor beta chains share one sample of origin, sequenced in a study of T cells in localized non-small cell lung cancer. Measured with immunoSEQ multiplex PCR; TCRdb has only the in-frame clones, and not every one. The table has approximately 13,000 clones, 89% seen once. The sequencing here drew on peripheral blood mononuclear cells, taken before any cancer treatment. Every receptor here comes from a man aged 35 to 69 with stage III lung adenocarcinoma.

The V call is TRBV27, the J call TRBJ2-2; maybe TRBD2 (6 bases). The V gene's germline CDR1 is MNHEY and CDR2 SMNVEV (reference sequence). V shed 4 bases and J shed 5 bases, with 14 bases lying between them. This CDR3 is built from 15 residues. The chain's CDR3 is CASSYRDSWTGELFF. In DNA form, the CDR3 reads TGTGCCAGCAGTTACCGGGACTCATGGACCGGGGAGCTGTTTTTT.

The J gene is TRBJ1-2, the V gene TRBV16; no clear D gene. The CDR3 is 15 amino acids. V dropped 0 bases and J dropped 5 bases, with 13 bases sitting between them. Germline assignment: CDR1 KGHSY and CDR2 FQNENV. In DNA, the CDR3 is TGTGCCAGCAGCCAATCGACGGTAATCCTGTATGGCTACACCTTC. As protein: CASSQSTVILYGYTF.

This rearrangement joins TRBV4-2 to TRBJ1-5; D gene unclear. The V end lost 5 bases, the J end lost 5 bases, and 16 bases lay between the germline ends. The CDR3 loop spans 15 amino acids. CDR1 is LGHNA and CDR2 is YNFKEQ in the germline V gene. DNA of the CDR3: TGTGCCAGCAGCGAAGCGGGAACGGTCTATCAGCCCCAGCATTTT. It encodes CASSEAGTVYQPQHF.

The chain employs TRBV19 and TRBJ2-1; 8 nucleotides match TRBD1. With 7 bases clipped from V and 7 bases from J, the junction kept 12 bases outside the gene matches. CDR3 length: 15 residues. Germline V gene sequence: CDR1 LNHDA, CDR2 SQIVND (reference sequence). The CDR3 DNA sequence: TGTGCCAGTACTCCCCGGACAGGGAGTACAAATGAGCAGTTCTTC. Protein sequence: CASTPRTGSTNEQFF.

The chain is built from TRBV5-1 and TRBJ1-3; the match to TRBD1 covers 7 bases. V gave up 2 bases and J gave up 2 bases; unmatched junction bases: 10. Per the germline V gene, CDR1 is SGHRS and CDR2 is YFSETQ. The CDR3 has 17 amino acids. CDR3 DNA: TGCGCCAGCAGCTTCGGCCCTACAGGGGAAGCTGGAAACACCATATATTTT. Translated: CASSFGPTGEAGNTIYF.

The V and J genes are TRBV7-2 and TRBJ2-7; D ambiguous. Germline V gene sequence: CDR1 SGHTA, CDR2 FQGNSA. The CDR3 covers 16 residues. The V gene lost 0 bases and the J gene lost 0 bases, with 12 bases spanning the gap. CDR3 bases: TGTGCCAGCAGCTTAGCGCTGAGTGGGAACTCCTACGAGCAGTACTTC. Residues: CASSLALSGNSYEQYF.

Comments on this clone: Other DNA sequences in the sample encode the same CDR3. The DNA of the CDR3 is TGCAGCGTTGAAGGCTCGGTTGGCAGGGTTAACTATGGCTACACCTTC. Translation gives CSVEGSVGRVNYGYTF. The genes are TRBV29-1 and TRBJ1-2; tentatively, D is TRBD1 (5 bases). Trimming took 1 base from V and 1 from J, leaving 16 bases between them. Germline V gene sequence: CDR1 SQVTM, CDR2 ANQGSEA. CDR3 size: 16 residues.

The rearrangement uses TRBV6-6 and TRBJ2-1; D gene unclear. Trimming left V 6 bases short and J 2 bases short, with 14 bases between. The length of the CDR3 is 15 residues. Germline assignment: CDR1 MNHNY and CDR2 SVGAGI (reference sequence). The CDR3 loop reads CASSRPRGTYNEQFF. The DNA of the CDR3 is TGTGCCAGCAGCAGACCCCGCGGTACCTACAATGAGCAGTTCTTC.

This clone was seen a few times. This sequence joins TRBV6-6 and TRBJ2-7; the match to TRBD1 covers 7 bases. V was pared by 8 bases and J by 2 bases, with 3 bases of the junction left unmatched. The length of the CDR3 is 12 residues. Germline loops: CDR1 MNHNY, CDR2 SVGAGI (reference sequence). The DNA of the CDR3 is TGTGCCAGCGGGACAGACCCCTACGAGCAGTACTTC. Encoded protein: CASGTDPYEQYF.

CDR3 bases: TGTGCCAGCAGCTTTGGGAGGACCCAGGGGGCTGATACGCAGTATTTT. Translated: CASSFGRTQGADTQYF. The chain recombines TRBV7-7 with TRBJ2-3; 8 positions agree with TRBD1. The CDR3 extends over 16 amino acids. V lost 3 bases and J lost 6; bases outside the gene matches: 11. The germline CDR1 and CDR2 sequences are SSHAT and FNYEAQ (reference sequence).

The J gene is TRBJ2-7, the V gene TRBV7-2; tentatively, D is TRBD1 or TRBD2 (5 bases each). The germline V gene has CDR1 SGHTA and CDR2 FQGNSA. The CDR3 extends over 16 amino acids. V was pared by 5 bases and J by 2 bases, with 19 bases between. CDR3 DNA: TGTGCCAGCAGCCCAAGAGGGGCAGGGCTAGCCTACGAGCAGTACTTC. Its translation: CASSPRGAGLAYEQYF.

The count of this clone is one. The chain combines TRBV10-2 with TRBJ2-1; D call uncertain. Trimming shortened V by 7 bases and J by 0 bases, and 10 bases separated the two germline ends. From germline, CDR1 is WSHSY and CDR2 SAAADI. This CDR3 comprises 14 residues. CDR3 coding DNA: TGCGCCAGCAAGGCGTGGAGCTCCTACAATGAGCAGTTCTTC. Encoded protein: CASKAWSSYNEQFF.

The genes are TRBV14 and TRBJ1-4; D is uncertain. CDR3 length: 15 amino acids. V lost 0 bases, J lost 3 bases, and 8 bases lay in between. The germline V gene encodes CDR1 SGHDN and CDR2 FVKESK. The chain's CDR3 is CASSQEAFANEKLFF. The CDR3 DNA reads as TGTGCCAGCAGCCAAGAGGCGTTTGCTAATGAAAAACTGTTTTTT.

The J gene is TRBJ2-1, the V gene TRBV2; 11 bases map to TRBD1. The V gene's germline CDR1 is SNHLY and CDR2 FYNNEI. The length of the CDR3 is 11 residues. Losses at the gene ends were 5 bases for V and 14 bases for J; bases not matched to a gene: 2. The CDR3 sequence: CASSWDRGKFF. The CDR3 DNA follows: TGTGCCAGCAGTTGGGACAGGGGGAAGTTCTTC.

The V gene is TRBV19, the J gene TRBJ1-2; 12 positions agree with TRBD1. The CDR3 extends over 17 amino acids. The V gene end was trimmed by 9 bases and the J gene end by 6 bases; junction bases not matched to a gene: 17. Germline CDR1 reads LNHDA; CDR2 reads SQIVND (reference sequence). The CDR3 DNA sequence: TGTGCCAGCTGGGACAGGGGGCGCCTGAACCCACTCCATGGCTACACCTTC. Residues: CASWDRGRLNPLHGYTF.

The CDR3 bases are TGCGCCAGCAGTGCCCAGCGGGGAGAAGCGAACACCGGGGAGCTGTTTTTT. Its translation is CASSAQRGEANTGELFF. This sequence joins TRBV10-1 and TRBJ2-2; 7 bases align to TRBD2. Trimming at V came to 4 bases and at J to 0 bases, leaving 8 bases not matched to a gene. The CDR3 totals 17 residues. Germline loops: CDR1 WNHNN, CDR2 SYGVQD (reference sequence).